The sequence of this TCR beta chain was determined in a study of blood T cell repertoires in COVID-19. On the study more broadly: Sites in the United States, Italy and Spain provided acute and convalescent COVID-19 samples. Sources were T cells, B-cell-depleted T cells, or PBMCs; the material itself was cDNA or gDNA.

Seattle researchers signed up patients amid active infection and tracked them longitudinally. The CDR3 consists of 15 residues. Germline CDR1 is ENHRY and CDR2 is SYGVKD. V dropped 5 bases and J dropped 7; count of bases not matched to a gene: 10. Original handling: Reference gene primer amplification in the assay estimated nucleated cell counts. Sequenced by immunoSEQ multiplex PCR; TCRdb stores in-frame clones only, minus some. V and J calls and clone size are as listed in that table; D and trimming were resolved from the DNA. The table has about 500,000 clones, approximately 91% seen once; the top ten hold 7.8%.

The sample comprised peripheral blood. The receptor comes from a woman in her forties or fifties with COVID-19, enrolled during active disease. V gene TRBV10-3 combines with J gene TRBJ2-1; TRBD2 aligns across 8 bases. CDR3 coding DNA: TGTGCCATCAGTCCACTTAGCGGGGAGGGAAATGAGCAGTTCTTC. Translated, it gives CAISPLSGEGNEQFF.